This T cell receptor beta chain was observed in a study of blood T cell repertoires in COVID-19. With V trimmed by 9 bases and J by 4 bases, 9 bases remained unmatched. There are 15 residues in the CDR3. Germline values: CDR1 SNHLY, CDR2 FYNNEI. This clone has just one count. The assay was immunoSEQ multiplex PCR, and TCRdb's table has in-frame clones only and misses some. The sample shows about 98,000 clones, roughly 80% of them seen only once. The chain links TRBV2 to TRBJ2-2; 9 bases map to TRBD1. This receptor was taken from a woman older than 75 with acute or convalescent COVID-19. The specimen was peripheral blood. Written as DNA, the CDR3 is TGTGCCAGTAGGACCGGGACAGGGAGCACCGGGGAGCTGTTTTTT. Protein: CASRTGTGSTGELFF. Full variable domain (remainder filled in from reference TRBV2 and TRBJ2-2): EPEVTQTPSHQVTQMGQEVILRCVPISNHLYFYWYRQILGQKVEFLVSFYNNEISEKSEIFDDQFSVERPDGSNFTLKIRSTKLEDSAMYFCASRTGTGSTGELFFGEGSRLTVL.